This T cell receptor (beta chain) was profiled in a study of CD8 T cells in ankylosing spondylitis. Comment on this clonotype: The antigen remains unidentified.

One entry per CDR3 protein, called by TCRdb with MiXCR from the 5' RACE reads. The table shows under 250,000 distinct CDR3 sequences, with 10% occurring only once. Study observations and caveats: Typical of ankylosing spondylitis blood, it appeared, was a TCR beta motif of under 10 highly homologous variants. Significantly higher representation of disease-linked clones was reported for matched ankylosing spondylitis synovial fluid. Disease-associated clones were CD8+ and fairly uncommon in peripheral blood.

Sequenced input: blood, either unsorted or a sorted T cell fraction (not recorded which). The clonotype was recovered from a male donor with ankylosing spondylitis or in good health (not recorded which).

The CDR3 loop is CASSLDRREDTQYF. The CDR3 DNA is TGCGCCAGCAGCCTGGACAGGAGGGAGGATACGCAGTATTTT. The chain employs TRBV5-1 and TRBJ2-3; D might be TRBD1 (7 bases). The CDR3 is 14 amino acids. Germline V gene data show CDR1 as SGHRS and CDR2 as YFSETQ. Deletions cut 4 bases from V and 6 bases from J, with 15 bases between.